Shown below are 22 T cell receptor beta chains from a single sample sequenced in a study of T cells in Graves' hyperthyroidism and ophthalmopathy. Amplified regions were TCR beta CDR3 sequences from RNA transcripts. Using the HTBI primer set, a first-round RT-PCR was run on the TCR CDR3. TCRdb fed the multiplex PCR reads into MiXCR, producing one record per CDR3 protein. Seen here are hundreds of thousands of distinct CDR3 sequences, over 11% observed once, and the top ten hold 5.5% to 7.5%. Source material: blood. The source is a woman under 40 with Graves' hyperthyroidism that later progressed to Graves' ophthalmopathy.

In its sample, this clonotype was seen many times. The J gene is TRBJ2-5, the V gene TRBV20-1; TRBD1 might be the D (5 bases). This CDR3 comprises 15 residues. The germline V gene encodes CDR1 DFQATT and CDR2 SNEGSKA (reference sequence). V was shortened by 2 bases and J by 2 bases, with 15 bases between the two germline ends. As DNA, the CDR3 is TGCAGTGCTAGAAGGTACCAGGGCGGACAAGAGACCCAGTACTTC. Its translation is CSARRYQGGQETQYF.

This clonotype came up many times. The chain couples TRBV20-1 to TRBJ2-2; D possibly corresponds to TRBD2 (5 bases). Germline V gene lookup returns CDR1 DFQATT and CDR2 SNEGSKA (reference sequence). Trimming took 0 bases from V and 5 from J, leaving 13 bases between them. CDR3 length: 15 amino acids. The CDR3 nucleotides read TGCAGTGCTAGAGATGGAGTAGCGATAACCGGGGAGCTGTTTTTT. This gives the protein CSARDGVAITGELFF.

In this sample, this clonotype turned up many times. The chain couples TRBV28 to TRBJ2-7, with D perhaps assigned TRBD1 or TRBD2 (5 bases each). The germline V gene has CDR1 MDHEN and CDR2 SYDVKM. This CDR3 is 12 amino acids long. V lost 3 bases and J 4 bases, leaving 7 bases between the germline ends. The DNA for the CDR3 is TGTGCCAGCAGTTTGTGGGGGTACGAGCAGTACTTC. Its translation: CASSLWGYEQYF.

This clonotype was detected many times. The chain is built from TRBV24-1 and TRBJ1-5; D is unresolved. The V gene's germline CDR1 is KGHDR and CDR2 SFDVKD. The CDR3 contains 15 residues. V dropped 4 bases and J dropped 0 bases, with 9 bases sitting between them. CDR3 in DNA: TGTGCCACCAGTGACCCTGCATATAGCAATCAGCCCCAGCATTTT. Amino acid sequence: CATSDPAYSNQPQHF.

This chain connects TRBV7-2 to TRBJ2-2; 10 bases are shared with TRBD1. CDR3 length: 18 amino acids. Germline lookup yields CDR1 SGHTA and CDR2 FQGNSA. The junction had 10 bases not matched to a gene; V was cut back by 6 bases and J by 0 bases. CDR3 loop: CASRSPGQGTTNTGELFF. CDR3 sequence (DNA): TGTGCCAGCAGGTCACCGGGACAGGGGACTACGAACACCGGGGAGCTGTTTTTT.

This clonotype was observed many times. The chain combines TRBV6-1 with TRBJ2-5; no clear D gene. The germline V gene has CDR1 MNHNS and CDR2 SASEGT. V lost 11 bases and J lost 5, with 15 bases in between. The CDR3 consists of 12 residues. As DNA, the CDR3 is TGTGCCGGAGTACCAGACGGGGAGACCCAGTACTTC. Protein sequence: CAGVPDGETQYF.

This clonotype was seen ten or more times. V and J are TRBV6-1 and TRBJ1-5; D gene ambiguous. Germline lookup yields CDR1 MNHNS and CDR2 SASEGT. The CDR3 is made up of 16 amino acids. V was cut by 2 bases and J by 0 bases, with 11 bases left in between. The CDR3 DNA follows: TGTGCCAGCAGTGAACGTCCAGGAGATAGCAATCAGCCCCAGCATTTT. It encodes CASSERPGDSNQPQHF.

Details on this clonotype: Possible read error: a much larger clone is one base away. The V gene is TRBV10-3, the J gene TRBJ1-4, with a possible D match to TRBD1 (5 bases). The CDR3 has 16 residues. Looked up from germline, CDR1 is ENHRY and CDR2 is SYGVKD. The CDR3 coding sequence is TGTGCCATCAGTGAGTTGCGGTCAGGGCCTAATGAAAGACTGTTTTTT. This codes for CAISELRSGPNERLFF.

The table lists this clonotype with many counts. V usage is TRBV20-1 and J usage is TRBJ2-4; 12 nucleotides agree with TRBD2. There are 14 residues in the CDR3. Trimming took 1 base from V and 8 from J; bases not matched to a gene: 3. CDR1 DFQATT and CDR2 SNEGSKA come from the germline V gene (reference sequence). The CDR3 sequence is CSARGTSGVDIQYF. The CDR3 DNA sequence: TGCAGTGCTAGAGGGACTAGCGGGGTAGACATTCAGTACTTC.

As for this clonotype: This sequence may be a read error, since a much larger clone differs from it by one base. The chain has TRBV3-1 and TRBJ2-1; 9 bases match TRBD2. This CDR3 is 15 amino acids long. V shed 3 bases, J shed 6 bases, and the junction held 6 bases outside the gene matches. The germline CDR1 and CDR2 sequences are LGHDT and YNNKEL (reference sequence). This chain's CDR3 is CASSHSSGRRNEQFF. The CDR3 coding sequence is TGTGCCAGCAGCCACTCCAGCGGGAGGCGCAATGAGCAGTTCTTC.

The sample holds many counts of this clonotype. V gene TRBV29-1 combines with J gene TRBJ2-3; tentative D call: TRBD2 (6 bases). Trimming took 6 bases from V and 4 from J, leaving 23 bases between them. The CDR3 has 16 amino acids. Germline lookup yields CDR1 SQVTM and CDR2 ANQGSEA. The CDR3: CSVIPREPDGPDTQYF. DNA for the CDR3: TGCAGCGTCATCCCCCGGGAGCCTGATGGTCCAGATACGCAGTATTTT.

In its sample, this clonotype was seen many times. The chain combines TRBV28 with TRBJ2-1, with no clear D. The V gene lost 7 bases and the J gene lost 2 bases, with 12 bases spanning the gap. Per germline, CDR1 MDHEN and CDR2 SYDVKM. The CDR3 is 14 residues long. The CDR3 DNA reads as TGTGCCAGCACCCCCCCCCAGGCCTACAATGAGCAGTTCTTC. Amino acids: CASTPPQAYNEQFF.

V usage is TRBV10-3 and J usage is TRBJ1-1; the D gene is possibly TRBD1 (6 bases). The V and J ends lost 6 bases and 5 bases respectively, with 16 bases between them. Germline loops: CDR1 ENHRY, CDR2 SYGVKD. CDR3 length equals 14 residues. CDR3: CAIRGSGAWTEAFF. In nucleotides, the CDR3 is TGTGCCATCAGAGGATCGGGGGCGTGGACTGAAGCTTTCTTT.

This clonotype was observed a handful of times. This CDR3 reads CASSQTVGSAAQETQYF. DNA for the CDR3: TGTGCCAGCAGCCAAACAGTCGGGAGCGCAGCTCAAGAGACCCAGTACTTC. The J gene is TRBJ2-5, the V gene TRBV5-6, with a possible D match to TRBD2 (6 bases). Germline CDR1 is SGHDT and CDR2 is YYEEEE. Between the trimmed V and J ends, which lost 4 bases and 2 bases, there was a span of 21 bases. The CDR3 covers 17 residues.

Here the CDR3 reads CASLLAGWETQYF. As DNA, the CDR3 is TGCGCCAGCCTATTGGCGGGATGGGAGACCCAGTACTTC. The chain employs TRBV10-2 and TRBJ2-5, with D possibly TRBD2 on 6 matching bases. Per germline, CDR1 WSHSY and CDR2 SAAADI. Trimming pared 8 bases from V and 5 bases from J, leaving 15 bases between. This CDR3 has 13 amino acids.

This clonotype was seen more than once but under ten times. CDR3 in DNA: TGTGCCAGCTCACACGGAAGAAGTGTCGAAAGAGAGCAGTACTTC. Translation: CASSHGRSVEREQYF. V is TRBV18 and J is TRBJ2-7; D not resolved. Trimming took 4 bases from V and 7 from J, leaving 20 bases between them. This CDR3 comprises 15 residues. The V gene's germline CDR1 is KGHSH and CDR2 LQKENI.

The chain joins TRBV5-4 to TRBJ1-2, with D hard to call. This CDR3 has 11 amino acids. Germline values: CDR1 SGHNT, CDR2 YYREEE (reference sequence). The V gene lost 3 bases and the J gene lost 2 bases, with 2 bases spanning the gap. The CDR3, as DNA: TGTGCCAGCAGCTGGAACTATGGCTACACCTTC. Residues: CASSWNYGYTF. The full variable domain, completed using reference TRBV5-4 and TRBJ1-2, is ETGVTQSPTHLIKTRGQQVTLRCSSQSGHNTVSWYQQALGQGPQFIFQYYREEENGRGNFPPRFSGLQFPNYSSELNVNALELDDSALYLCASSWNYGYTFGSGTRLTVV.

Only a few counts were recorded for this clonotype. This rearrangement joins TRBV19 to TRBJ1-5, with 7 bases matching TRBD1. CDR1 and CDR2 from the germline V gene are LNHDA and SQIVND (reference sequence). After removal of 5 bases from V and 7 bases from J, the junction contained 5 bases not matched to a gene. The CDR3 covers 13 residues. The CDR3 sequence: CASSPDREQPQHF. CDR3 sequence (DNA): TGTGCCAGTAGTCCAGACAGGGAACAGCCCCAGCATTTT.

This clonotype showed up many times. The rearrangement uses TRBV11-2 and TRBJ2-7; 8 nucleotides align to TRBD1. CDR3 length equals 15 residues. Trimming cost V 7 bases and J 4 bases; bases outside gene matches: 12. Germline V CDR1 and CDR2: SGHAT, FQNNGV. Written as DNA, the CDR3 is TGTGCCAGCACCCTCCGCCCAGGGGGCACATACGAGCAGTACTTC. As protein: CASTLRPGGTYEQYF. The complete variable domain, with remaining parts taken from reference TRBV11-2 and TRBJ2-7, reads EAGVAQSPRYKIIEKRQSVAFWCNPISGHATLYWYQQILGQGPKLLIQFQNNGVVDDSQLPKDRFSAERLKGVDSTLKIQPAKLEDSAVYLCASTLRPGGTYEQYFGPGTRLTVT.

This clonotype occurred many times. The chain couples TRBV3-2 to TRBJ1-5; the table's D gene call, TRBD1, was not cross checked with the DNA. TRBV3-2 is termed a pseudogene. This CDR3 is 16 amino acids long. CDR3 nucleotide sequence: TGTGCCAGCAGCCAGACTTTAGGGGTAGGAAATCAGCCCCAGCATTTT. Encoded protein: CASSQTLGVGNQPQHF.

This clonotype occurred many times. This chain joins TRBV10-3 and TRBJ2-7; tentatively, D is TRBD2 (6 bases). The CDR3 is 14 residues long. Trimming shortened V by 10 bases and J by 3 bases, and 19 bases separated the two germline ends. Germline-derived CDR1 and CDR2 are ENHRY and SYGVKD. CDR3 nucleotides: TGTGCCACCCGCACCAGGAGGGACGGCTACGAGCAGTACTTC. Protein product: CATRTRRDGYEQYF.

This clonotype has a count of ten or more. J is TRBJ2-5 and V is TRBV27, with TRBD1 matching over 7 bases. The CDR3 runs 15 residues. In germline, CDR1 is MNHEY, CDR2 SMNVEV (reference sequence). Losses at the gene ends were 3 bases for V and 1 base for J; bases not matched to a gene: 5. Written as DNA, the CDR3 is TGTGCCAGCAGTTTCTTTGACAGGGTCCAAGAGACCCAGTACTTC. Translating gives CASSFFDRVQETQYF.